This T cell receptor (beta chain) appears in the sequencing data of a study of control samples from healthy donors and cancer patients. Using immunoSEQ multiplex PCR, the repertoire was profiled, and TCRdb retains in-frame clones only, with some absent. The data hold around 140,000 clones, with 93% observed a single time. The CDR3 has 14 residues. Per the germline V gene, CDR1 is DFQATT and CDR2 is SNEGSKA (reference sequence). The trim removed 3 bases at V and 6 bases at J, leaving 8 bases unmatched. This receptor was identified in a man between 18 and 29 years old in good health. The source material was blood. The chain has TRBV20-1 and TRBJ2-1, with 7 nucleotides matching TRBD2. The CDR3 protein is CSASRSGTFNEQFF. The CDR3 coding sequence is TGCAGTGCTAGTAGGAGCGGGACGTTCAATGAGCAGTTCTTC.